The clone carrying this T cell receptor beta chain was observed a few times. The CDR3 sequence is 19 residues long. V was pared by 1 base and J by 6 bases, with 15 bases of the junction left unmatched. Germline V gene sequence: CDR1 LGHDT, CDR2 YNNKEL (reference sequence). Some clones are missing from TCRdb's copy, which holds only in-frame ones; the method was immunoSEQ multiplex PCR. The sample has 200,000 to 300,000 clones, roughly 86% seen once. The record originates from a study of blood T cell repertoires in COVID-19. This chain joins TRBV3-1 (or the pseudogene TRBV3-2) and TRBJ1-5, with TRBD1 matching over 10 bases. What was sequenced was PBMCs or T cells enriched from blood (not recorded which). The receptor's source is a woman in her twenties or thirties with acute COVID-19. The CDR3 here is CASSQVVRQGASGGQPQHF. In nucleotides, the CDR3 is TGTGCCAGCAGCCAAGTTGTTCGACAGGGGGCTAGTGGGGGTCAGCCCCAGCATTTT.